These T cell receptor beta chains were read from a single sample in a study of PD-1 blockade in mismatch repair-deficient tumors. The data were produced by immunoSEQ multiplex PCR, yet TCRdb's version contains in-frame clones alone and is incomplete. In the table there are some 120,000 clones, around 80% of which are singletons. The source was peripheral blood, collected about 60 weeks after starting pembrolizumab. The receptors stem from an adult with mismatch repair-deficient cancer. Each CDR3 is given with its conserved first and last residue. A D gene is named only where the DNA matches it firmly. Some rows mark clone size as missing; the rest say once, few, many or name a class of expanded clone.

d_call: NA
cdr3_length: 16
v_call: TRBV6-5
j_call: TRBJ1-1
clone_size: NA
cdr3_aa: CASSFSGVGSPTEAFF
cdr3_nt: TGTGCCAGCAGTTTTTCGGGTGTGGGATCCCCCACTGAAGCTTTCTTT

d_call: NA
cdr3_length: 11
v_call: TRBV25-1
j_call: TRBJ1-3
clone_size: NA
cdr3_aa: CASSDRNTIYF
cdr3_nt: TGTGCCAGCAGTGATAGAAACACCATATATTTT

d_call: NA
cdr3_length: 14
v_call: TRBV19
j_call: TRBJ1-1
clone_size: NA
cdr3_aa: CASTPRRGGFEAFF
cdr3_nt: TGTGCCAGTACCCCCCGAAGGGGGGGATTTGAAGCTTTCTTT

d_call: NA
cdr3_length: 15
v_call: TRBV7-9
j_call: TRBJ2-2
clone_size: NA
cdr3_aa: CASSKQGSNTGELFF
cdr3_nt: TGTGCCAGCAGCAAACAGGGATCGAACACCGGGGAGCTGTTTTTT

d_call: TRBD1
cdr3_length: 16
v_call: TRBV5-4
j_call: TRBJ1-1
clone_size: NA
cdr3_aa: CASSLRQGVGTTEAFF
cdr3_nt: TGTGCCAGCAGCTTGAGACAGGGGGTGGGAACCACTGAAGCTTTCTTT

d_call: NA
cdr3_length: 15
v_call: TRBV6-5
j_call: TRBJ1-5
clone_size: NA
cdr3_aa: CASTSGWGGNQPQHF
cdr3_nt: TGTGCCAGCACGTCAGGGTGGGGGGGCAATCAGCCCCAGCATTTT

d_call: NA
cdr3_length: 14
v_call: TRBV5-1
j_call: TRBJ2-6
clone_size: NA
cdr3_aa: CASTRDSGANVLTF
cdr3_nt: TGCGCCAGCACCCGGGACTCTGGGGCCAACGTCCTGACTTTC

d_call: TRBD1
cdr3_length: 15
v_call: TRBV11-3
j_call: TRBJ2-7
clone_size: NA
cdr3_aa: CASSRGTGSSYEQYF
cdr3_nt: TGTGCCAGCAGCCGTGGGACAGGCAGCTCCTACGAGCAGTACTTC

d_call: NA
cdr3_length: 16
v_call: TRBV7-9
j_call: TRBJ1-5
clone_size: NA
cdr3_aa: CASSLGGQGSNQPQHF
cdr3_nt: TGTGCCAGCAGCTTAGGGGGGCAGGGTAGCAATCAGCCCCAGCATTTT

d_call: NA
cdr3_length: 14
v_call: TRBV5-1
j_call: TRBJ2-3
clone_size: NA
cdr3_aa: CASSLVLAEDTQYF
cdr3_nt: TGCGCCAGCAGCTTGGTATTAGCGGAAGATACGCAGTATTTT

d_call: NA
cdr3_length: 15
v_call: TRBV9
j_call: TRBJ2-5
clone_size: NA
cdr3_aa: CASSVGRAFGETQYF
cdr3_nt: TGTGCCAGCAGCGTCGGACGGGCCTTCGGGGAGACCCAGTACTTC

d_call: TRBD2
cdr3_length: 16
v_call: TRBV9
j_call: TRBJ2-1
clone_size: NA
cdr3_aa: CASSVSGTSGRSEQFF
cdr3_nt: TGTGCCAGCAGCGTATCCGGGACTAGCGGGAGGTCTGAGCAGTTCTTC

d_call: TRBD1
cdr3_length: 14
v_call: TRBV19
j_call: TRBJ1-1
clone_size: NA
cdr3_aa: CASSNGQADTEAFF
cdr3_nt: TGTGCCAGTAGTAACGGACAGGCCGACACTGAAGCTTTCTTT

d_call: TRBD2
cdr3_length: 14
v_call: TRBV6-1
j_call: TRBJ2-3
clone_size: NA
cdr3_aa: CASSQAGGGDTQYF
cdr3_nt: TGTGCCAGCAGTCAAGCGGGAGGGGGGGATACGCAGTATTTT

d_call: NA
cdr3_length: 10
v_call: TRBV6-5
j_call: TRBJ2-3
clone_size: once
cdr3_aa: CASMADTQYF
cdr3_nt: TGTGCCAGCATGGCAGATACGCAGTATTTT

d_call: TRBD1
cdr3_length: 15
v_call: TRBV5-5
j_call: TRBJ2-7
clone_size: NA
cdr3_aa: CASSPRQGTSYEQYF
cdr3_nt: TGTGCCAGCAGCCCGCGACAGGGGACCTCCTACGAGCAGTACTTC

d_call: NA
cdr3_length: 17
v_call: TRBV9
j_call: TRBJ1-1
clone_size: NA
cdr3_aa: CASSVVGTGRMNTEAFF
cdr3_nt: TGTGCCAGCAGCGTAGTAGGGACGGGACGGATGAACACTGAAGCTTTCTTT

d_call: NA
cdr3_length: 16
v_call: TRBV27
j_call: TRBJ2-2
clone_size: NA
cdr3_aa: CASSLFGRRNTGELFF
cdr3_nt: TGTGCCAGCAGTTTATTTGGCCGTAGGAACACCGGGGAGCTGTTTTTT

d_call: NA
cdr3_length: 14
v_call: TRBV5-1
j_call: TRBJ2-1
clone_size: NA
cdr3_aa: CASSSWGLYNEQFF
cdr3_nt: TGCGCCAGCAGCTCATGGGGCCTTTACAATGAGCAGTTCTTC

d_call: TRBD1
cdr3_length: 12
v_call: TRBV30
j_call: TRBJ1-2
clone_size: NA
cdr3_aa: CAFSGQQYGYTF
cdr3_nt: TGTGCCTTCTCGGGACAGCAGTATGGCTACACCTTC

d_call: TRBD1
cdr3_length: 15
v_call: TRBV4-1
j_call: TRBJ1-5
clone_size: NA
cdr3_aa: CASSRDRGPNQPQHF
cdr3_nt: TGCGCCAGCAGCCGTGACAGGGGACCGAATCAGCCCCAGCATTTT

d_call: NA
cdr3_length: 12
v_call: TRBV6-6
j_call: TRBJ2-1
clone_size: NA
cdr3_aa: CASSDPGQEQFF
cdr3_nt: TGTGCCAGCAGTGACCCCGGACAGGAGCAGTTCTTC

d_call: NA
cdr3_length: 17
v_call: TRBV7-6
j_call: TRBJ1-4
clone_size: NA
cdr3_aa: CASSLGSGLATNEKLFF
cdr3_nt: TGTGCCAGCAGCCTGGGGTCAGGCTTAGCAACTAATGAAAAACTGTTTTTT

d_call: NA
cdr3_length: 18
v_call: TRBV27
j_call: TRBJ2-2
clone_size: NA
cdr3_aa: CASSLYFSGTGKIGELFF
cdr3_nt: TGTGCCAGCAGTTTATATTTTAGCGGGACAGGGAAGATCGGGGAGCTGTTTTTT

d_call: TRBD1
cdr3_length: 13
v_call: TRBV7-2
j_call: TRBJ1-1
clone_size: NA
cdr3_aa: CASTIRQGSEAFF
cdr3_nt: TGTGCCAGCACTATTCGACAGGGGTCGGAGGCTTTCTTT

d_call: TRBD1
cdr3_length: 16
v_call: TRBV6-6
j_call: TRBJ2-1
clone_size: NA
cdr3_aa: CASSYVFSGQGNEQFF
cdr3_nt: TGTGCCAGCAGTTACGTTTTCTCGGGACAGGGAAATGAGCAGTTCTTC

d_call: NA
cdr3_length: 14
v_call: TRBV15
j_call: TRBJ2-1
clone_size: few
cdr3_aa: CATSRGGFSDEQFF
cdr3_nt: TGTGCCACCAGCAGAGGTGGGTTTTCCGATGAGCAGTTCTTC

d_call: TRBD1
cdr3_length: 15
v_call: TRBV9
j_call: TRBJ1-2
clone_size: NA
cdr3_aa: CASSVDTGVSSGYTF
cdr3_nt: TGTGCCAGCAGCGTAGATACAGGGGTAAGCAGCGGCTACACCTTC

d_call: NA
cdr3_length: 14
v_call: TRBV5-3
j_call: TRBJ2-5
clone_size: NA
cdr3_aa: CARSFREYQETQYF
cdr3_nt: TGTGCCAGAAGCTTCAGGGAGTACCAAGAGACCCAGTACTTC